A single sample gave rise to the 22 T cell receptor beta chains below, sequenced in a study of blood T cells in healthy people across ages. Using a J-beta primer mix together with a sample-barcoded 5' primer, a second PCR was run for about 7 to 12 cycles. TCRdb processed the 5' RACE reads anew with MiXCR; each CDR3 protein has one entry. The sample has about 930,000 distinct CDR3 sequences; about 29% are singletons. The same specimen was also included in a second study, on T cells of mothers and their children.

Sequencing used blood. The source is a woman aged 40 to 50 in good health.

This clonotype was seen many times. J is TRBJ2-3 and V is TRBV3-1; D is undetermined. Trimming left V 1 base short and J 2 bases short, with 1 base between. CDR3 length equals 12 residues. Per germline, CDR1 LGHDT and CDR2 YNNKEL (reference sequence). CDR3 protein: CASSQVTDTQYF. CDR3 nucleotide sequence: TGTGCCAGCAGCCAAGTCACAGATACGCAGTATTTT.

This clonotype was seen a few times. The rearrangement uses TRBV9 and TRBJ2-1; D is uncertain. The CDR3 covers 16 residues. Per the germline V gene, CDR1 is SGDLS and CDR2 is YYNGEE. The germline V and J ends were trimmed by 0 bases and 0 bases, with 10 bases remaining between them. This chain's CDR3 is CASSVVGESSYNEQFF. The CDR3 DNA follows: TGTGCCAGCAGCGTAGTAGGAGAAAGCTCCTACAATGAGCAGTTCTTC.

The chain carries TRBV20-1 and TRBJ1-6; tentatively, D is TRBD1 (5 bases). This CDR3 region has 13 residues. The germline gives CDR1 DFQATT, CDR2 SNEGSKA (reference sequence). V lost 2 bases, J lost 6 bases, and 8 bases lay in between. The CDR3 bases are TGCAGTGCTAGACAGGGTTTTAATTCACCCCTCCACTTT. Its protein product is CSARQGFNSPLHF.

The chain has TRBV12-3 or TRBV12-4 and TRBJ2-3, with TRBD1 matching 12 bases. The CDR3 contains 14 residues. With 8 bases clipped from V and 4 bases from J, the junction kept 4 bases outside the gene matches. The CDR3 DNA is TGTGCCAGCCATGGGACAGGGGGCGCAGATACGCAGTATTTT. Protein: CASHGTGGADTQYF.

V usage is TRBV6-5 and J usage is TRBJ2-1; 9 bases agree with TRBD2. The CDR3 is 19 amino acids. With 0 bases clipped from V and 0 bases from J, the junction kept 9 bases outside the gene matches. The germline CDR1 and CDR2 sequences are MNHEY and SVGAGI. This chain's CDR3 is CASSYSGLAGLFSYNEQFF. The CDR3 nucleotides are TGTGCCAGCAGTTACTCGGGGCTAGCGGGGCTCTTCTCCTACAATGAGCAGTTCTTC.

The V call is TRBV27, the J call TRBJ2-1; 7 bases fit TRBD2. Germline values: CDR1 MNHEY, CDR2 SMNVEV (reference sequence). V lost 5 bases to trimming and J lost 7 bases; unmatched junction nucleotides: 14. The CDR3 is 16 amino acids. CDR3: CASSQQTSLLGNEQFF. The CDR3 DNA reads as TGTGCCAGCAGTCAGCAGACTAGCCTCCTTGGTAATGAGCAGTTCTTC.

This clonotype showed up many times. This chain connects TRBV6-1 to TRBJ2-7; TRBD1 is a possible D gene (5 bases). The CDR3 has 14 residues. The germline CDR1 and CDR2 sequences are MNHNS and SASEGT. Trimming removed 6 bases at V and 5 bases at J, with 17 bases between. The CDR3 protein is CASRTRGSQNEQYF. As DNA, the CDR3 is TGTGCCAGCAGAACAAGGGGCAGTCAGAACGAGCAGTACTTC.

The rearrangement uses TRBV9 and TRBJ1-2, with D perhaps TRBD1 (6 bases). CDR1 SGDLS and CDR2 YYNGEE come from the germline V gene. The CDR3 totals 12 residues. Trimming removed 3 bases at V and 8 bases at J, with 11 bases between. The DNA for the CDR3 is TGTGCCAGCAGCGCCCGGACAGCCGGCTACACCTTC. Translating gives CASSARTAGYTF.

This clonotype was seen only once. One end of the junction is discordant with germline, which a read error may explain. The chain links TRBV5-1 to TRBJ2-5; D is perhaps TRBD1 or TRBD2 (6 bases each). The CDR3 totals 15 residues. Germline V gene lookup returns CDR1 SGHRS and CDR2 YFSETQ. The DNA of the CDR3 is TGCGCCAGCAGCTTGGCCAGGGGAGGCGGAGAGACCCAGGACTTC. The encoded protein is CASSLARGGGETQDF.

This clonotype showed up just a few times. The J gene is TRBJ2-7, the V gene TRBV13; 12 bases are a match to TRBD2. V shed 5 bases, J shed 0 bases, and the junction held 8 bases outside the gene matches. Looked up from germline, CDR1 is PRHDT and CDR2 is FYEKMQ (reference sequence). This CDR3 spans 17 amino acids. CDR3 nucleotides: TGTGCCAGCAGCGGGGGACTAGCGGGCGGTAGCTCCTACGAGCAGTACTTC. Translation: CASSGGLAGGSSYEQYF.

The chain recombines TRBV5-1 with TRBJ1-2; D remains ambiguous. Trimming shortened V by 1 base and J by 4 bases, and 14 bases separated the two germline ends. The CDR3 runs to 15 residues. Germline CDR1 reads SGHRS; CDR2 reads YFSETQ. CDR3 coding DNA: TGCGCCAGCAGCTTGAATTTGGGTGGTTCCTATGGCTACACCTTC. Its protein is CASSLNLGGSYGYTF.

The J gene is TRBJ1-2, the V gene TRBV28; possible D gene TRBD1, 6 bases. CDR3 length: 15 residues. Trimming shortened V by 8 bases and J by 3 bases, and 19 bases separated the two germline ends. Germline assignment: CDR1 MDHEN and CDR2 SYDVKM. CDR3 amino acids: CASGLTTGDYYGYTF. Here the CDR3 DNA reads TGTGCCAGCGGCTTGACGACAGGCGACTACTATGGCTACACCTTC.

This clonotype occurred many times. CDR3 coding DNA: TGCGCCAGCAGCCAAGAATTTCAGGGGGAGGATGGCTACACCTTC. It encodes CASSQEFQGEDGYTF. The rearrangement joins TRBV4-3 to TRBJ1-2, with 7 bases fitting TRBD1. Unmatched junction bases numbered 7, after V lost 0 bases and J lost 6 bases. Germline CDR1 LGHNA, CDR2 YSLEER. The CDR3 spans 15 residues.

In this sample, this clonotype turned up many times. The chain joins TRBV13 to TRBJ2-7, with a weak D call TRBD1 (6 bases). V lost 5 bases and J 0 bases, leaving 20 bases between the germline ends. CDR1 and CDR2 from the germline V gene are PRHDT and FYEKMQ (reference sequence). There are 17 residues in the CDR3. CDR3: CASSRADRTAFSYEQYF. CDR3 nucleotides: TGTGCCAGCAGCAGAGCCGATAGGACAGCTTTCTCCTACGAGCAGTACTTC.

A remark on this clonotype: One junction end disagrees with the germline gene, perhaps due to a read error. The V gene is TRBV19, the J gene TRBJ1-4; 9 nucleotides match TRBD1. The CDR3 is 17 residues long. Germline V gene data show CDR1 as LNHDA and CDR2 as SQIVND (reference sequence). Written as DNA, the CDR3 is TGTGCCAGTAGTATCCGTCTCGGAGACAGGGGGAATGAAAAACGGTTTTTT. The encoded protein is CASSIRLGDRGNEKRFF.

V is TRBV7-9 and J is TRBJ1-3; no definite D call. This CDR3 has 16 residues. Trimming stripped 5 bases from V and 6 bases from J, with 20 bases between. Germline V gene sequence: CDR1 SEHNR, CDR2 FQNEAQ (reference sequence). CDR3 nucleotides: TGTGCCAGCAGCCCTTTATCCCTCGGACGTAAAAACACCATATATTTT. This translates into CASSPLSLGRKNTIYF.

The sample holds a few counts of this clonotype. V usage is TRBV5-1 and J usage is TRBJ2-2; a weak D match, TRBD1 (5 bases). This CDR3 has 15 residues. Trimming removed 2 bases at V and 0 bases at J, with 8 bases between. In germline, CDR1 is SGHRS, CDR2 YFSETQ. CDR3 nucleotides: TGCGCCAGCAGCTTAGGGGTCCCGAACACCGGGGAGCTGTTTTTT. This encodes CASSLGVPNTGELFF.

This clonotype showed up just a few times. This sequence joins TRBV20-1 and TRBJ2-5; 10 bases line up with TRBD2. Trimming cost V 2 bases and J 2 bases; bases outside gene matches: 5. Germline CDR1 and CDR2: DFQATT and SNEGSKA (reference sequence). The CDR3 consists of 15 residues. This CDR3 reads CSARTSGTIQETQYF. CDR3 nucleotide sequence: TGCAGTGCTAGAACTAGCGGGACTATTCAAGAGACCCAGTACTTC.

V and J are TRBV12-3 or TRBV12-4 and TRBJ2-2; 9 bases fit TRBD1. V shed 7 bases, J shed 5 bases, and the junction held 14 bases outside the gene matches. The CDR3 extends over 17 amino acids. CDR3 DNA sequence: TGTGCCAGCACCCTACCGGGGACAGGGTTAGAAACCGGGGAGCTGTTTTTT. Amino acid sequence: CASTLPGTGLETGELFF.

The chain uses TRBV20-1 and TRBJ2-2; a weak D match, TRBD1 (5 bases). The CDR3 totals 13 residues. Deletions cut 6 bases from V and 1 base from J, with 9 bases between. Germline lookup yields CDR1 DFQATT and CDR2 SNEGSKA (reference sequence). CDR3 coding DNA: TGCAGTGCCTCCGGACAGAACACCGGGGAGCTGTTTTTT. It codes for CSASGQNTGELFF.

In this sample, this clonotype turned up a few times. CDR3: CASSPYSPGTGSADTQYF. Written as DNA, the CDR3 is TGTGCCAGCAGTCCCTACTCCCCCGGGACAGGATCTGCAGATACGCAGTATTTT. The chain is built from TRBV27 and TRBJ2-3; 8 bases agree with TRBD1. This CDR3 region has 18 residues. Germline V gives CDR1 MNHEY, CDR2 SMNVEV (reference sequence). With V trimmed by 5 bases and J by 4 bases, 17 bases remained unmatched.

V is TRBV7-3 and J is TRBJ2-3, with TRBD2 matching 8 bases. Germline V gene lookup returns CDR1 SGHTA and CDR2 FQGTGA. V was clipped by 5 bases and J by 1 base; unmatched bases: 8. This CDR3 is built from 16 residues. CDR3 region: CASSVLGGAGTDTQYF. CDR3 nucleotides: TGTGCCAGCAGCGTCCTCGGGGGGGCAGGCACAGATACGCAGTATTTT.